This T cell receptor (beta chain) originates from a study of blood T cell repertoires in COVID-19. As for the study in general: In each case, the material was cDNA or gDNA derived from T cells, B-cell-depleted T cells, or PBMCs.

Assay used: immunoSEQ multiplex PCR; TCRdb lists only in-frame clones, some missing. The sample carries roughly 200,000 clones, 85% to 95% recorded once. The germline V gene encodes CDR1 SGHTA and CDR2 FQGTGA. V dropped 6 bases and J dropped 3; count of bases not matched to a gene: 0. The CDR3 totals 12 residues. Sequenced input: peripheral blood. The chain recombines TRBV7-3 with TRBJ2-3; TRBD2 matches 7 bases. This TCR derives from a man aged 25 to 40 with COVID-19, enrolled during active disease. Written as DNA, the CDR3 is TGTGCCAGCAGAGCGGGGACAGATACGCAGTATTTT. Translating it yields CASRAGTDTQYF.